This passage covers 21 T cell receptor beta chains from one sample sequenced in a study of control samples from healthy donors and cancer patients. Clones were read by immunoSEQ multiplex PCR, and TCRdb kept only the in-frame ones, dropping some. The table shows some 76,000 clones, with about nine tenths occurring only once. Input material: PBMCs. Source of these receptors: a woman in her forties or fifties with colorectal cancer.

The CDR3 sequence is CASRSGQGNPYEQYV. The CDR3 nucleotides read TGTGCCAGCAGGTCGGGACAGGGTAACCCCTACGAGCAGTACGTC. The V call is TRBV28, the J call TRBJ2-7; 9 bases match TRBD1. With V trimmed by 6 bases and J by 2 bases, 8 bases remained unmatched. Germline V gives CDR1 MDHEN, CDR2 SYDVKM. This CDR3 has 15 residues.

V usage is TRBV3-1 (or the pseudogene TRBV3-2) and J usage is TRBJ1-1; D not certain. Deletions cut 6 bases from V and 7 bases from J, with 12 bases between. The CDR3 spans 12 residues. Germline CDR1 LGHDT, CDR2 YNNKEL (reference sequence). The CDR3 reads CASSRTGREAFF. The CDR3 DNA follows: TGTGCCAGCAGTCGGACCGGCCGTGAAGCTTTCTTT.

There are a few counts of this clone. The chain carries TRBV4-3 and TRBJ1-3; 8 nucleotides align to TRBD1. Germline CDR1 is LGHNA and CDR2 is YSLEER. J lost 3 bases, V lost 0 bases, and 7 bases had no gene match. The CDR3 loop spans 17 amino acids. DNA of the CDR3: TGCGCCAGCAGCCAAGATTTGGACAGGGAGTATGGAAACACCATATATTTT. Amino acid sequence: CASSQDLDREYGNTIYF.

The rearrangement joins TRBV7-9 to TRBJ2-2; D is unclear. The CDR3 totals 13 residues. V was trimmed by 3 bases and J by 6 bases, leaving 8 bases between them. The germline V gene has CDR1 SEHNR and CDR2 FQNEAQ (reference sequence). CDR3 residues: CASSFISPGELFF. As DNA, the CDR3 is TGTGCCAGCAGCTTCATCTCCCCCGGGGAGCTGTTTTTT.

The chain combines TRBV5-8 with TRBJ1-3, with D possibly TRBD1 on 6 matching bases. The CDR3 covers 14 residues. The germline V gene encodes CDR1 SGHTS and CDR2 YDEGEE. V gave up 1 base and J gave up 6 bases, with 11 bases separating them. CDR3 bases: TGTGCCAGCAGCTTGACAGGGCGGGAAAACACCATATATTTT. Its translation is CASSLTGRENTIYF.

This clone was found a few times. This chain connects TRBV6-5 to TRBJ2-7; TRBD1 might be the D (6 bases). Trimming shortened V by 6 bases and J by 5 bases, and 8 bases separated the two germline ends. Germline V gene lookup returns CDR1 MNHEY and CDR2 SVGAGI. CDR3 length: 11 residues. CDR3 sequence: CASRQGNEQYV. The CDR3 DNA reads TGTGCCAGCAGACAGGGTAACGAGCAGTACGTC.

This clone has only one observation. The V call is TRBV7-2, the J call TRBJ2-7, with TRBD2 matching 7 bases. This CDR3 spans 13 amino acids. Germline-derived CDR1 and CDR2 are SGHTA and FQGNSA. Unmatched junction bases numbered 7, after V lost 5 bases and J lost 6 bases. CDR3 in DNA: TGTGCCAGCAGCCCGTCGGGGGGTGGCGAGCAGTACGTC. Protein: CASSPSGGGEQYV.

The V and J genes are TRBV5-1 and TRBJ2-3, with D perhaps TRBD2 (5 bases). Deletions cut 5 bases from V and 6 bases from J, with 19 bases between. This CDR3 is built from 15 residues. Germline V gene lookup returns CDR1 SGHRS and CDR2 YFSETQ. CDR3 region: CASSPRRDRGDTQYF. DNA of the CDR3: TGCGCCAGCAGTCCGAGGCGAGACCGCGGGGATACGCAGTATTTT. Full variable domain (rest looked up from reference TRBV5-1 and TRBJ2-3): KAGVTQTPRYLIKTRGQQVTLSCSPISGHRSVSWYQQTPGQGLQFLFEYFSETQRNKGNFPGRFSGRQFSNSRSEMNVSTLELGDSALYLCASSPRRDRGDTQYFGPGTRLTVL.

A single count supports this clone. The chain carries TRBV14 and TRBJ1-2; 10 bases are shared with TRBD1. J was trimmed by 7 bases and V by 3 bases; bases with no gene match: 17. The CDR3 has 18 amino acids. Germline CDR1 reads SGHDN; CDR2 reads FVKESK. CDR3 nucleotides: TGTGCCAGCAGCCAGAGTACATACCGACAGGGGGCCGTCGGTGGCTACACCTTC. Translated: CASSQSTYRQGAVGGYTF.

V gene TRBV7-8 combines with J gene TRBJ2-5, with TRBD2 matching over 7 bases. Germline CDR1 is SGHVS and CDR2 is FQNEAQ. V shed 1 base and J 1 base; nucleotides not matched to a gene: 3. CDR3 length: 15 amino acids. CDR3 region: CASSLELAVQETQYF. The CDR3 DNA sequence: TGTGCCAGCAGCTTAGAGCTAGCGGTCCAAGAGACCCAGTACTTC. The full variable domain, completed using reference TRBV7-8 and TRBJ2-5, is GAGVSQSPRYKVAKRGQDVALRCDPISGHVSLFWYQQALGQGPEFLTYFQNEAQLDKSGLPSDRFFAERPEGSVSTLKIQRTQQEDSAVYLCASSLELAVQETQYFGPGTRLLVL.

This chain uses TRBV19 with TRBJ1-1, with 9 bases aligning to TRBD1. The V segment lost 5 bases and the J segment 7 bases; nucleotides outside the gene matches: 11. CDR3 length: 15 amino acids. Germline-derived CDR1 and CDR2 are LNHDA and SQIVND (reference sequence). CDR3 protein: CASSPQQGARGEAFF. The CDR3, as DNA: TGTGCCAGTAGTCCCCAACAGGGGGCAAGAGGTGAAGCTTTCTTT.

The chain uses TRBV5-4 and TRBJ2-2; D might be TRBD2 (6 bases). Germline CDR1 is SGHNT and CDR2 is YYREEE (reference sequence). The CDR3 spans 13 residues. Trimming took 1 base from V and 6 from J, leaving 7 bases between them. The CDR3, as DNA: TGTGCCAGCAGCTTGTGGGGGGCCGGGGAGCTGTTTTTT. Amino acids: CASSLWGAGELFF. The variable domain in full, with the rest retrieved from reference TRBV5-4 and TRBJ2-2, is ETGVTQSPTHLIKTRGQQVTLRCSSQSGHNTVSWYQQALGQGPQFIFQYYREEENGRGNFPPRFSGLQFPNYSSELNVNALELDDSALYLCASSLWGAGELFFGEGSRLTVL.

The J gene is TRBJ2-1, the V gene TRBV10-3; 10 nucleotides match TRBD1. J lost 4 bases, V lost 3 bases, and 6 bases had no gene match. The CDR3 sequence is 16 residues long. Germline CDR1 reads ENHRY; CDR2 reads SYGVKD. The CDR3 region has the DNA TGTGCCATCAGTGACTCGACAGGGGGCTATTACAATGAGCAGTTCTTC. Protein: CAISDSTGGYYNEQFF.

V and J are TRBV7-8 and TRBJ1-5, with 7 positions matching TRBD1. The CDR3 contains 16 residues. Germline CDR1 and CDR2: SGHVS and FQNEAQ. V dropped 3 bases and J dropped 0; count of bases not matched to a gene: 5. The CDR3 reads CASSFGTVYSNQPQHF. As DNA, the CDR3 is TGTGCCAGCAGCTTCGGGACAGTTTATAGCAATCAGCCCCAGCATTTT. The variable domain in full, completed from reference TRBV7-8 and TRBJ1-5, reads GAGVSQSPRYKVAKRGQDVALRCDPISGHVSLFWYQQALGQGPEFLTYFQNEAQLDKSGLPSDRFFAERPEGSVSTLKIQRTQQEDSAVYLCASSFGTVYSNQPQHFGDGTRLSIL.

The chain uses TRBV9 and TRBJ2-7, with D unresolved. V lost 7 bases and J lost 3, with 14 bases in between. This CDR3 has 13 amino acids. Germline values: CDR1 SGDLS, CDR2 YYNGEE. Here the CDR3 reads CASLPGGSYEQYV. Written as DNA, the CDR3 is TGTGCCAGCCTTCCGGGCGGCAGCTACGAGCAGTACGTC.

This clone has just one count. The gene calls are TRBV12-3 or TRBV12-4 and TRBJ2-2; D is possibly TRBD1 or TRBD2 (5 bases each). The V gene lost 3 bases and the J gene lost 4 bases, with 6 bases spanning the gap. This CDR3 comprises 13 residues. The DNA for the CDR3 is TGTGCCAGCAGTTTTGGGGGCACCGGGGAGCTGTTTTTT. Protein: CASSFGGTGELFF.

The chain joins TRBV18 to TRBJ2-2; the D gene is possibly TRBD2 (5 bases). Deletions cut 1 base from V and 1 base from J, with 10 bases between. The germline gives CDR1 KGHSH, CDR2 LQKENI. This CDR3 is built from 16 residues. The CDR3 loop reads CASSPQSRGNTGELFF. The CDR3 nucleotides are TGTGCCAGCTCACCACAATCCCGGGGGAACACCGGGGAGCTGTTTTTT. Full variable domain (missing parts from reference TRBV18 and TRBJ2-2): NAGVMQNPRHLVRRRGQEARLRCSPMKGHSHVYWYRQLPEEGLKFMVYLQKENIIDESGMPKERFSAEFPKEGPSILRIQQVVRGDSAAYFCASSPQSRGNTGELFFGEGSRLTVL.

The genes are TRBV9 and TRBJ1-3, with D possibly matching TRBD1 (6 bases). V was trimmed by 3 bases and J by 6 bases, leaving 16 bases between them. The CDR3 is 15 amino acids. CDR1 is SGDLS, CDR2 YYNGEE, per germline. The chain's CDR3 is CASSARDKTVNTIYF. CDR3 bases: TGTGCCAGCAGCGCCAGGGACAAGACCGTAAACACCATATATTTT.

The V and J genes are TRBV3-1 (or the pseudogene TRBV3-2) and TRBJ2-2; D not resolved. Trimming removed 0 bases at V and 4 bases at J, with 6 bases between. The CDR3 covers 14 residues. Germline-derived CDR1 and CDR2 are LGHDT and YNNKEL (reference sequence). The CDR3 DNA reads TGTGCCAGCAGCCAAGAATGGACCACCGGGGAGCTGTTTTTT. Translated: CASSQEWTTGELFF.

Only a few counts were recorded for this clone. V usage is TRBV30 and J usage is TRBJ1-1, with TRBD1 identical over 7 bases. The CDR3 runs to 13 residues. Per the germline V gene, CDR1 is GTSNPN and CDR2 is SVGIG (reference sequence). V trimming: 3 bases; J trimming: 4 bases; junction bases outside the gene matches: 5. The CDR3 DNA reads TGTGCCTGGAGAACGACAGGGATCACTGAAGCTTTCTTT. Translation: CAWRTTGITEAFF.

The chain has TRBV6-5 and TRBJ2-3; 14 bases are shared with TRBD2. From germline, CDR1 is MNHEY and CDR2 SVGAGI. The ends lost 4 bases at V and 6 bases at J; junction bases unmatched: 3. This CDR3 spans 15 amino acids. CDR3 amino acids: CASSWTSGGRDTQYF. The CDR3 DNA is TGTGCCAGCAGTTGGACTAGCGGGGGGCGCGATACGCAGTATTTT.